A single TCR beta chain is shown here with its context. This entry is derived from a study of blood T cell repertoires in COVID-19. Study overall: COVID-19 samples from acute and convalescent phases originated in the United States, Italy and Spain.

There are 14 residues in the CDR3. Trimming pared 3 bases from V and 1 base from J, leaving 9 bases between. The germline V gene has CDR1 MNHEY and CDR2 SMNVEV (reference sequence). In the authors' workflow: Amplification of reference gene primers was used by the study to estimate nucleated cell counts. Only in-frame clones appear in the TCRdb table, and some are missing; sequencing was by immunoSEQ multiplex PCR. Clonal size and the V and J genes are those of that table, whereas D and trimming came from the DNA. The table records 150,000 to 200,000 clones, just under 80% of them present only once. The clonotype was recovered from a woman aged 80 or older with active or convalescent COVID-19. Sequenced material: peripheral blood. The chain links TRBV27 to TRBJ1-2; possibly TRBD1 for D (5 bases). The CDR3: CASSFGGNNYGYTF. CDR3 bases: TGTGCCAGCAGTTTTGGGGGGAATAACTATGGCTACACCTTC.